These 24 T cell receptor beta chains originate from one sample sequenced in a study of blood T cell repertoires in COVID-19. The table came from immunoSEQ multiplex PCR; TCRdb's copy has only in-frame clones and leaves some out. This table has nearly 350,000 clones, 85% to 90% appearing once. The sequenced sample was peripheral blood. Receptors were obtained from a woman in her fifties or sixties with COVID-19, enrolled during active disease.

This chain links TRBV5-1 with TRBJ2-1, with 7 bases identical to TRBD2. From germline, CDR1 is SGHRS and CDR2 YFSETQ. V lost 0 bases, J lost 1 base, and 7 bases stayed unmatched. The CDR3 covers 17 residues. The CDR3 nucleotides are TGCGCCAGCAGCTTGGTCCCTAGCGGTACATCCTACAATGAGCAGTTCTTC. Its protein is CASSLVPSGTSYNEQFF.

This chain uses TRBV7-2 with TRBJ1-1; TRBD1 is a possible D gene (6 bases). CDR1 and CDR2 from the germline V gene are SGHTA and FQGNSA. Trimming removed 5 bases from V and 8 bases from J, with 12 bases in between. The CDR3 consists of 12 residues. The CDR3 DNA reads as TGTGCCAGCAGCCCACAGGGTCTGGAAGCTTTCTTT. Translated: CASSPQGLEAFF.

This clone was seen only once. The gene calls are TRBV5-1 and TRBJ2-7; D ambiguous. Trimming took off 2 bases at V and 0 bases at J, with 9 bases between the two ends. Germline V gene data show CDR1 as SGHRS and CDR2 as YFSETQ. The CDR3 totals 14 residues. As DNA, the CDR3 is TGCGCCAGCAGCTTTTCACAGAGCTCCTACGAGCAGTACTTC. This sequence encodes CASSFSQSSYEQYF.

V and J are TRBV12-5 and TRBJ2-7, with 8 bases that match TRBD2. Germline trimming cut 4 bases from V and 5 bases from J; bases unmatched to any gene: 10. CDR3 size: 15 residues. Germline CDR1 LGHNT, CDR2 FRNRAP. The CDR3 protein is CASGSGTSMYDEQYF. The CDR3 bases are TGTGCTAGTGGTTCCGGGACTAGTATGTATGACGAGCAGTACTTC.

The chain is built from TRBV29-1 and TRBJ1-2; TRBD1 agrees at 10 bases. V lost 6 bases, J lost 7 bases, and 5 bases stayed unmatched. The germline CDR1 and CDR2 sequences are SQVTM and ANQGSEA. This CDR3 region has 12 residues. CDR3 coding DNA: TGCAGCGTAGGACAGGGGGTGCTTGGCTACACCTTC. This codes for CSVGQGVLGYTF.

The rearrangement links TRBV28 to TRBJ1-1, with D possibly matching TRBD1 (6 bases). There are 13 residues in the CDR3. Germline loops: CDR1 MDHEN, CDR2 SYDVKM. Trimming cost V 6 bases and J 1 base, with 9 bases left between them. The CDR3 reads CASRPGENTEAFF. CDR3 nucleotide sequence: TGTGCCAGCAGACCAGGGGAGAACACTGAAGCTTTCTTT. The full variable domain, rest sourced from reference TRBV28 and TRBJ1-1, is DVKVTQSSRYLVKRTGEKVFLECVQDMDHENMFWYRQDPGLGLRLIYFSYDVKMKEKGDIPEGYSVSREKKERFSLILESASTNQTSMYLCASRPGENTEAFFGQGTRLTVV.

A few counts support this clone. The chain has TRBV2 and TRBJ1-2; no firm D call. This CDR3 is 16 amino acids long. Germline V CDR1 and CDR2: SNHLY, FYNNEI. Trimming pared 2 bases from V and 0 bases from J, leaving 13 bases between. This CDR3 reads CASSENGELPNYGYTF. The DNA for the CDR3 is TGTGCCAGCAGTGAAAATGGAGAACTCCCTAACTATGGCTACACCTTC.

This chain joins TRBV7-2 and TRBJ2-5, with 10 bases aligning to TRBD2. The CDR3 is 17 amino acids. The junction had 15 bases not matched to a gene; V was cut back by 6 bases and J by 5 bases. The germline gives CDR1 SGHTA, CDR2 FQGNSA. The CDR3 loop reads CASSFYPGLALSETQYF. Here the CDR3 DNA reads TGTGCCAGCAGTTTTTACCCGGGACTAGCGCTAAGCGAGACCCAGTACTTC.

The chain employs TRBV27 and TRBJ2-7, with 8 bases matching TRBD2. Germline V gene data show CDR1 as MNHEY and CDR2 as SMNVEV (reference sequence). This CDR3 is built from 17 residues. V trimming: 1 base; J trimming: 0 bases; junction bases outside the gene matches: 8. The CDR3 spells CASSLLAPAGVSYEQYF. The DNA for the CDR3 is TGTGCCAGCAGTTTATTGGCCCCAGCGGGAGTCTCCTACGAGCAGTACTTC.

The chain carries TRBV9 and TRBJ2-7, with 10 nucleotides matching TRBD2. CDR3 length equals 16 residues. The V gene end was trimmed by 0 bases and the J gene end by 2 bases; junction bases not matched to a gene: 5. In germline, CDR1 is SGDLS, CDR2 YYNGEE. The CDR3: CASSVEGLAGAYEQYF. DNA for the CDR3: TGTGCCAGCAGCGTAGAGGGTCTAGCGGGGGCCTACGAGCAGTACTTC. Using reference TRBV9 and TRBJ2-7 for the parts outside the CDR3, the full variable domain is DSGVTQTPKHLITATGQRVTLRCSPRSGDLSVYWYQQSLDQGLQFLIQYYNGEERAKGNILERFSAQQFPDLHSELNLSSLELGDSALYFCASSVEGLAGAYEQYFGPGTRLTVT.

The chain has TRBV5-6 and TRBJ2-1; D possibly corresponds to TRBD2 (5 bases). Trimming shortened V by 3 bases and J by 10 bases, and 20 bases separated the two germline ends. Germline V gene lookup returns CDR1 SGHDT and CDR2 YYEEEE. This CDR3 comprises 15 residues. CDR3 sequence: CASSSGIRYMVEQFF. The CDR3 DNA sequence: TGTGCCAGCAGCTCCGGGATCCGGTATATGGTAGAGCAGTTCTTC.

CDR3 loop: CASRNGGIAGVYNEQFF. CDR3 DNA sequence: TGCGCCAGCAGGAACGGGGGGATAGCGGGAGTGTACAATGAGCAGTTCTTC. The V gene is TRBV4-1, the J gene TRBJ2-1; 9 bases match TRBD2. The V gene end was trimmed by 6 bases and the J gene end by 4 bases; junction bases not matched to a gene: 13. Germline V gene lookup returns CDR1 MGHRA and CDR2 YSYEKL. CDR3 length equals 17 residues.

This chain links TRBV12-5 with TRBJ2-7, with D possibly being TRBD2 (6 bases). The V gene's germline CDR1 is LGHNT and CDR2 FRNRAP. CDR3 length equals 14 residues. CDR3 coding DNA: TGTCCCCCTGTGTCAGGCGGGAAACCGGGGGAGCAGTACTTC. Translated: CPPVSGGKPGEQYF.

This clone was recorded only once. The J gene is TRBJ2-3, the V gene TRBV4-1; 13 bases fit TRBD2. Germline-derived CDR1 and CDR2 are MGHRA and YSYEKL. V lost 3 bases and J lost 0; bases outside the gene matches: 9. The CDR3 covers 19 residues. The CDR3 DNA sequence: TGCGCCAGCAGCCAGGCTGGGACTAGCGGGGCCACTAGCACAGATACGCAGTATTTT. It is translated as CASSQAGTSGATSTDTQYF.

The rearrangement joins TRBV7-9 to TRBJ2-1; D uncertain. Between the trimmed V and J ends, which lost 5 bases and 0 bases, there was a span of 14 bases. Germline CDR1 is SEHNR and CDR2 is FQNEAQ (reference sequence). CDR3 size: 16 residues. The CDR3 loop reads CASSRLEASSYNEQFF. CDR3 nucleotide sequence: TGTGCCAGCAGCCGATTGGAAGCTAGCTCCTACAATGAGCAGTTCTTC.

Remarks on this clone: The junction and the germline gene differ at one end; a read error may be behind it. The chain uses TRBV2 and TRBJ1-2; 9 bases are shared with TRBD1. This CDR3 has 14 residues. Germline-derived CDR1 and CDR2 are SNHLY and FYNNEI. CDR3 DNA sequence: TGTGCCAGCAGCGAAGGAGGACAGGGGAGAGGCTACACCTTC. The encoded protein is CASSEGGQGRGYTF. Complete variable domain (other parts from reference TRBV2 and TRBJ1-2): EPEVTQTPSHQVTQMGQEVILRCVPISNHLYFYWYRQILGQKVEFLVSFYNNEISEKSEIFDDQFSVERPDGSNFTLKIRSTKLEDSAMYFCASSEGGQGRGYTFGSGTRLTVV.

The chain employs TRBV19 and TRBJ2-1; D is unresolved. This CDR3 comprises 14 residues. CDR1 and CDR2 (germline): LNHDA, SQIVND (reference sequence). V lost 5 bases and J 7 bases, leaving 15 bases between the germline ends. The CDR3 sequence is CASSWAAHRNEQFF. CDR3 in DNA: TGTGCCAGTAGTTGGGCCGCCCACCGAAATGAGCAGTTCTTC.

This sequence joins TRBV2 and TRBJ2-7; TRBD2 matches at 12 bases. Germline CDR1 SNHLY, CDR2 FYNNEI. CDR3 length: 15 residues. V gave up 7 bases and J gave up 4 bases; unmatched junction bases: 8. CDR3 bases: TGTGCCAGCATAAGTAGACTAGCGGGAGTGTACGAGCAGTACTTC. It is translated as CASISRLAGVYEQYF. The whole variable domain, filled in from reference TRBV2 and TRBJ2-7, reads EPEVTQTPSHQVTQMGQEVILRCVPISNHLYFYWYRQILGQKVEFLVSFYNNEISEKSEIFDDQFSVERPDGSNFTLKIRSTKLEDSAMYFCASISRLAGVYEQYFGPGTRLTVT.

This clone has a single count. This chain joins TRBV4-2 and TRBJ1-5, with TRBD1 as a possible D gene (6 bases). The germline CDR1 and CDR2 sequences are LGHNA and YNFKEQ. V lost 0 bases and J 6 bases, leaving 12 bases between the germline ends. The CDR3 has 15 residues. For the CDR3, the DNA is TGTGCCAGCAGCCAAGATAGGGCAGGGGTTCAGCCCCAGCATTTT. It encodes CASSQDRAGVQPQHF.

This clone was counted only a few times. V usage is TRBV4-2 and J usage is TRBJ1-3; D ambiguous. This CDR3 contains 17 residues. V lost 0 bases and J 5 bases, leaving 17 bases between the germline ends. The germline CDR1 and CDR2 sequences are LGHNA and YNFKEQ. This CDR3 is CASSQDWVETQRNTIYF. Written as DNA, the CDR3 is TGTGCCAGCAGCCAAGATTGGGTGGAGACTCAGCGAAACACCATATATTTT.

The chain uses TRBV19 and TRBJ2-1; possible D gene TRBD1, 5 bases. Per the germline V gene, CDR1 is LNHDA and CDR2 is SQIVND (reference sequence). Trimming removed 5 bases from V and 8 bases from J, with 13 bases in between. This CDR3 region has 13 residues. In nucleotides, the CDR3 is TGTGCCAGTAGTCGGACGCCAGGGTATGAGCAGTTCTTC. This codes for CASSRTPGYEQFF. The whole variable domain, remainder taken from reference TRBV19 and TRBJ2-1, is DGGITQSPKYLFRKEGQNVTLSCEQNLNHDAMYWYRQDPGQGLRLIYYSQIVNDFQKGDIAEGYSVSREKKESFPLTVTSAQKNPTAFYLCASSRTPGYEQFFGPGTRLTVL.

The chain recombines TRBV6-2 or TRBV6-3 with TRBJ2-4, with TRBD1 matching over 8 bases. Germline CDR1 MNHEY, CDR2 SVGEGT. This CDR3 is 18 amino acids long. V dropped 0 bases and J dropped 3; count of bases not matched to a gene: 10. As DNA, the CDR3 is TGTGCCAGCAGTTACTCGTTTCAGGACAGGGCCTTCAAAAACATTCAGTACTTC. Translated, it gives CASSYSFQDRAFKNIQYF.

The chain combines TRBV11-3 with TRBJ2-2; possible D gene TRBD1, 6 bases. CDR3 length: 17 amino acids. V gave up 0 bases and J gave up 8 bases, with 19 bases separating them. Per the germline V gene, CDR1 is SGHNT and CDR2 is YENEEA. The CDR3 region is CASSLDGTGWREGELFF. As DNA, the CDR3 is TGTGCCAGCAGCTTAGATGGTACAGGGTGGAGAGAGGGGGAGCTGTTTTTT.

The chain has TRBV7-8 and TRBJ2-1; D gene unclear. V was cut by 0 bases and J by 8 bases, with 2 bases left in between. The germline gives CDR1 SGHVS, CDR2 FQNEAQ. The CDR3 is 11 amino acids. The CDR3 DNA reads TGTGCCAGCAGCTTAGCCGATGAGCAGTTCTTC. It is translated as CASSLADEQFF. The whole variable domain, remainder taken from reference TRBV7-8 and TRBJ2-1, is GAGVSQSPRYKVAKRGQDVALRCDPISGHVSLFWYQQALGQGPEFLTYFQNEAQLDKSGLPSDRFFAERPEGSVSTLKIQRTQQEDSAVYLCASSLADEQFFGPGTRLTVL.